Listed here are 24 T cell receptor beta chains from one sample, sequenced in a study of shared T cell receptors in the human thymus. TCRdb keeps only in-frame clones here, not all; method: immunoSEQ multiplex PCR. This table has 550,000 to 800,000 clones, 70% to 90% appearing once. The sample also formed part of further work on human thymus T cells.

Material for sequencing was thymocytes. Receptor source: a girl under three years old with a congenital heart defect.

This clone appeared a few times. The rearrangement links TRBV2 to TRBJ1-5; possibly TRBD1 for D (5 bases). V shed 4 bases and J shed 5 bases, with 15 bases lying between them. CDR1 SNHLY and CDR2 FYNNEI come from the germline V gene. The CDR3 sequence is 15 residues long. The CDR3 DNA follows: TGTGCCAGCAGTGCACCGGGACTCACAGATCAGCCCCAGCATTTT. It encodes CASSAPGLTDQPQHF.

V and J are TRBV6-5 and TRBJ1-1, with TRBD1 identical over 7 bases. CDR1 and CDR2 (germline): MNHEY, SVGAGI. With 7 bases clipped from V and 6 bases from J, the junction kept 11 bases outside the gene matches. The CDR3 covers 14 residues. In DNA form, the CDR3 reads TGTGCCAGCATCAAGACAGGGAGAATCGCTGAAGCTTTCTTT. It yields the protein CASIKTGRIAEAFF.

The chain is built from TRBV7-2 and TRBJ2-1; TRBD2 matches at 7 bases. Germline CDR1 SGHTA, CDR2 FQGNSA. V trimming: 7 bases; J trimming: 4 bases; junction bases outside the gene matches: 10. The CDR3 is 15 residues long. CDR3 bases: TGTGCCAGCACCCGAGCGGGGACCCCTTACAATGAGCAGTTCTTC. It specifies CASTRAGTPYNEQFF. Drawing the rest from reference TRBV7-2 and TRBJ2-1, the complete variable domain is GAGVSQSPSNKVTEKGKDVELRCDPISGHTALYWYRQSLGQGLEFLIYFQGNSAPDKSGLPSDRFSAERTGGSVSTLTIQRTQQEDSAVYLCASTRAGTPYNEQFFGPGTRLTVL.

This clone was observed once. V usage is TRBV2 and J usage is TRBJ1-5; unclear D gene. Trimming stripped 6 bases from V and 3 bases from J, with 15 bases between. The CDR3 covers 15 residues. Germline values: CDR1 SNHLY, CDR2 FYNNEI. The CDR3: CASRPPGRDNQPQHF. As DNA, the CDR3 is TGTGCCAGCAGGCCCCCCGGACGGGACAATCAGCCCCAGCATTTT. Together with reference TRBV2 and TRBJ1-5, the CDR3 gives the full variable domain: EPEVTQTPSHQVTQMGQEVILRCVPISNHLYFYWYRQILGQKVEFLVSFYNNEISEKSEIFDDQFSVERPDGSNFTLKIRSTKLEDSAMYFCASRPPGRDNQPQHFGDGTRLSIL.

CDR3 sequence reads: CASSPRGRGPGELFF. CDR3 in DNA: TGCGCCAGCAGCCCCCGGGGCAGGGGGCCCGGGGAGCTGTTTTTT. The chain couples TRBV4-1 to TRBJ2-2, with TRBD1 matching over 8 bases. Losses at the gene ends were 4 bases for V and 6 bases for J; bases not matched to a gene: 7. Germline CDR1 reads MGHRA; CDR2 reads YSYEKL. This CDR3 contains 15 residues.

This rearrangement joins TRBV5-8 to TRBJ1-2, with D possibly TRBD1 on 6 matching bases. This CDR3 has 15 residues. Germline CDR1 reads SGHTS; CDR2 reads YDEGEE. V was trimmed by 4 bases and J by 4 bases, leaving 17 bases between them. Here the CDR3 reads CASSAPRAGAYGYTF. CDR3 DNA: TGTGCCAGCAGCGCGCCCCGCGCAGGGGCCTATGGCTACACCTTC.

The chain combines TRBV7-6 with TRBJ2-1; TRBD2 agrees at 8 bases. The CDR3 covers 17 residues. Germline V gives CDR1 SGHVS, CDR2 FNYEAQ. The V and J ends lost 5 bases and 2 bases, in that order; junction bases with no gene match: 11. Here the CDR3 reads CASSLSGAGDTYNEQFF. The CDR3 bases are TGTGCCAGCAGCCTCTCTGGAGCGGGGGATACCTACAATGAGCAGTTCTTC.

The rearrangement uses TRBV6-5 and TRBJ1-6; tentatively, D is TRBD1 (5 bases). Trimming cost V 0 bases and J 7 bases, with 13 bases left between them. CDR1 and CDR2 from the germline V gene are MNHEY and SVGAGI. The CDR3 extends over 16 amino acids. This CDR3 is CASSYSTGRPNSPLHF. The CDR3 nucleotides are TGTGCCAGCAGTTACTCTACAGGTCGACCAAATTCACCCCTCCACTTT.

The chain carries TRBV4-2 and TRBJ2-5, with D tentatively TRBD1 (6 bases). V lost 2 bases to trimming and J lost 2 bases, with 18 bases between them. CDR1 is LGHNA, CDR2 YNFKEQ, per germline. This CDR3 has 17 amino acids. The CDR3 nucleotides read TGTGCCAGCAGCCAACCCTCAGGGGCCCCCCATCAAGAGACCCAGTACTTC. It specifies CASSQPSGAPHQETQYF.

This chain links TRBV10-3 with TRBJ2-7; D is possibly TRBD1 (6 bases). Germline CDR1 and CDR2: ENHRY and SYGVKD. V lost 2 bases to trimming and J lost 6 bases, with 23 bases between them. The CDR3 has 17 residues. CDR3 sequence (DNA): TGTGCCATCAGTGAGCCGAAGGGGGACCACACTGCGGGCGAGCAGTACTTC. It is translated as CAISEPKGDHTAGEQYF.

This chain joins TRBV6-6 and TRBJ1-5, with 9 bases lining up with TRBD1. This CDR3 is built from 16 residues. CDR1 is MNHNY and CDR2 is SVGAGI in the germline V gene (reference sequence). V was clipped by 4 bases and J by 6 bases; unmatched bases: 10. The CDR3 region has the DNA TGTGCCAGCAGTTTCCAGGACAGGGGAGCGTTTCAGCCCCAGCATTTT. Translating it yields CASSFQDRGAFQPQHF.

The rearrangement uses TRBV9 and TRBJ2-7; D perhaps matches TRBD1 (6 bases). Germline-derived CDR1 and CDR2 are SGDLS and YYNGEE. Trimming cost V 0 bases and J 3 bases, with 10 bases left between them. This CDR3 is 14 amino acids long. The CDR3 loop reads CASSVGPGDYEQYF. CDR3 nucleotide sequence: TGTGCCAGCAGCGTAGGTCCAGGGGACTACGAGCAGTACTTC. Based on the CDR3 plus reference TRBV9 and TRBJ2-7, the full variable domain is DSGVTQTPKHLITATGQRVTLRCSPRSGDLSVYWYQQSLDQGLQFLIQYYNGEERAKGNILERFSAQQFPDLHSELNLSSLELGDSALYFCASSVGPGDYEQYFGPGTRLTVT.

V is TRBV6-5 and J is TRBJ2-7, with 7 positions matching TRBD1. The J segment lost 2 bases and the V segment lost 2 bases, leaving 6 bases of the junction unmatched. Germline CDR1 MNHEY, CDR2 SVGAGI. There are 15 residues in the CDR3. CDR3 sequence reads: CASSYARQGPYEQYF. CDR3 bases: TGTGCCAGCAGTTACGCAAGACAGGGACCCTACGAGCAGTACTTC.

The chain couples TRBV18 to TRBJ1-2; 9 bases are a match to TRBD1. The trim removed 6 bases at V and 2 bases at J, leaving 4 bases unmatched. CDR3 length equals 14 residues. Germline CDR1 and CDR2: KGHSH and LQKENI. The CDR3 region is CASSPTGGNYGYTF. The CDR3 DNA reads TGTGCCAGCTCCCCGACAGGGGGGAACTATGGCTACACCTTC. The full variable domain, rest sourced from reference TRBV18 and TRBJ1-2, is NAGVMQNPRHLVRRRGQEARLRCSPMKGHSHVYWYRQLPEEGLKFMVYLQKENIIDESGMPKERFSAEFPKEGPSILRIQQVVRGDSAAYFCASSPTGGNYGYTFGSGTRLTVV.

The rearrangement links TRBV6-4 to TRBJ2-1; no clear D gene. Trimming took off 7 bases at V and 4 bases at J, with 14 bases between the two ends. The germline CDR1 and CDR2 sequences are MRHNA and SNTAGT. This CDR3 has 14 amino acids. CDR3 DNA: TGTGCCAGCAATCGCCGGGTCCGGTACAATGAGCAGTTCTTC. Amino acid sequence: CASNRRVRYNEQFF.

The J gene is TRBJ2-5, the V gene TRBV28; possible D gene TRBD1, 5 bases. V dropped 3 bases and J dropped 2 bases, with 10 bases sitting between them. Per the germline V gene, CDR1 is MDHEN and CDR2 is SYDVKM. CDR3 size: 14 residues. The CDR3 DNA reads as TGTGCCAGCAGTTTCAGAAGGACACAAGAGACCCAGTACTTC. It encodes CASSFRRTQETQYF. Supplemented by reference TRBV28 and TRBJ2-5, the full variable domain reads DVKVTQSSRYLVKRTGEKVFLECVQDMDHENMFWYRQDPGLGLRLIYFSYDVKMKEKGDIPEGYSVSREKKERFSLILESASTNQTSMYLCASSFRRTQETQYFGPGTRLLVL.

This clone was counted a few times. Here the CDR3 DNA reads TGTGCCAGCAGCTCTCAACTCCCCCGGGAGGGCAAAAACATTCAGTACTTC. Encoded protein: CASSSQLPREGKNIQYF. This sequence joins TRBV11-2 and TRBJ2-4; 8 nucleotides align to TRBD2. With V trimmed by 4 bases and J by 3 bases, 11 bases remained unmatched. The germline V gene encodes CDR1 SGHAT and CDR2 FQNNGV. CDR3 length equals 17 residues.

The CDR3 loop reads CASSVPSGGQYF. DNA for the CDR3: TGTGCCAGCAGTGTGCCCTCCGGCGGGCAGTACTTC. V and J are TRBV2 and TRBJ2-7; no clear D gene. This CDR3 spans 12 amino acids. Germline loops: CDR1 SNHLY, CDR2 FYNNEI. Trimming pared 4 bases from V and 9 bases from J, leaving 13 bases between.

This clone was picked up a small number of times. This chain links TRBV5-1 with TRBJ2-3, with 12 bases identical to TRBD2. The V and J ends lost 2 bases and 0 bases, in that order; junction bases with no gene match: 4. The CDR3 length is 17 residues. Per the germline V gene, CDR1 is SGHRS and CDR2 is YFSETQ. As DNA, the CDR3 is TGCGCCAGCAGCTTCGGACTAGCGGGGACTAGCACAGATACGCAGTATTTT. Its protein is CASSFGLAGTSTDTQYF.

CDR3 coding DNA: TGTGCCAGCAGCACAGGACAGGGCGACACCGGGGAGCTGTTTTTT. Translating it yields CASSTGQGDTGELFF. The V call is TRBV27, the J call TRBJ2-2; 8 nucleotides align to TRBD1. CDR1 and CDR2 (germline): MNHEY, SMNVEV (reference sequence). V dropped 6 bases and J dropped 3; count of bases not matched to a gene: 6. The CDR3 loop spans 15 amino acids.

The V and J genes are TRBV2 and TRBJ2-5, with 14 nucleotides matching TRBD2. The CDR3 has 18 residues. The ends lost 3 bases at V and 7 bases at J; junction bases unmatched: 13. Germline-derived CDR1 and CDR2 are SNHLY and FYNNEI. Written as DNA, the CDR3 is TGTGCCAGCAGTGATGAGAGACTAGCGGGGGGGTTAGGTGGGACCCAGTACTTC. This translates into CASSDERLAGGLGGTQYF.

This clone was seen only a few times. This chain links TRBV4-3 with TRBJ2-7; D unresolved. Germline V lookup: CDR1 LGHNA, CDR2 YSLEER. The CDR3 sequence is 15 residues long. V lost 0 bases, J lost 2 bases, and 11 bases lay in between. This chain's CDR3 is CASSQEGGSTYEQYF. For the CDR3, the DNA is TGCGCCAGCAGCCAAGAAGGCGGCAGTACCTACGAGCAGTACTTC.

This chain connects TRBV5-1 to TRBJ2-3; 8 bases map to TRBD1. This CDR3 contains 18 residues. Losses at the gene ends were 2 bases for V and 0 bases for J; bases not matched to a gene: 11. The germline CDR1 and CDR2 sequences are SGHRS and YFSETQ. The CDR3 coding sequence is TGCGCCAGCAGCTTCCCGGCCCGCCGACAGGGGAGCACAGATACGCAGTATTTT. As protein: CASSFPARRQGSTDTQYF. Together with reference TRBV5-1 and TRBJ2-3, the CDR3 gives the full variable domain: KAGVTQTPRYLIKTRGQQVTLSCSPISGHRSVSWYQQTPGQGLQFLFEYFSETQRNKGNFPGRFSGRQFSNSRSEMNVSTLELGDSALYLCASSFPARRQGSTDTQYFGPGTRLTVL.

V gene TRBV10-3 combines with J gene TRBJ1-2, with TRBD1 as a possible D gene (6 bases). The V gene's germline CDR1 is ENHRY and CDR2 SYGVKD. V gave up 0 bases and J gave up 8 bases, with 16 bases separating them. CDR3 length: 15 amino acids. CDR3 amino acids: CAISESWGRNSGYTF. The CDR3 coding sequence is TGTGCCATCAGTGAGTCTTGGGGGCGCAATTCAGGCTACACCTTC.